Sequencing of this T cell receptor beta chain was carried out in a study of blood T cell repertoires in COVID-19. This clone showed up just a few times. Sequencing used immunoSEQ multiplex PCR; TCRdb keeps in-frame clones, though not all of them. The repertoire holds some 240,000 clones, with 75% to 90% as singletons. The TCR was taken from a woman in her sixties or seventies with COVID-19, enrolled during active disease. Input material: peripheral blood.

The CDR3: CASGGLYEQYF. In DNA form, the CDR3 reads TGTGCCAGCGGAGGGCTCTACGAGCAGTACTTC. This chain links TRBV7-8 with TRBJ2-7; D perhaps matches TRBD2 (6 bases). CDR3 length equals 11 residues. Germline V gene sequence: CDR1 SGHVS, CDR2 FQNEAQ. Deletions cut 8 bases from V and 3 bases from J, with 8 bases between.